Listed here are 8 T cell receptor beta chains from one sample, sequenced in a study of radiation and T cells in renal cell carcinoma. Repertoires were generated with immunoSEQ multiplex PCR, while TCRdb's copy carries only in-frame clones and drops some. Found here are roughly 58,000 clones, roughly 80% of them singletons; the top ten hold approximately 6.8%. The sample's time point: blood 4 weeks post-SBRT, at nephrectomy. Treatment meaning: 15 Gy SBRT to primary tumor, nephrectomy 4 weeks later. The specimen was blood, collected from a patient whose treatment included radiotherapy and nephrectomy. These receptors all come from a man in his fifties or sixties with renal cell carcinoma.

The chain couples TRBV6-1 to TRBJ2-1; D not certain. V lost 4 bases, J lost 6 bases, and 10 bases lay in between. CDR1 and CDR2 from the germline V gene are MNHNS and SASEGT. There are 13 residues in the CDR3. The CDR3 region is CASSVDIINEQFF. The CDR3 nucleotides are TGTGCCAGCAGTGTAGACATAATCAATGAGCAGTTCTTC.

The V call is TRBV19, the J call TRBJ1-5; 7 nucleotides agree with TRBD1. Germline values: CDR1 LNHDA, CDR2 SQIVND (reference sequence). CDR3 size: 15 residues. The V and J ends lost 5 bases and 4 bases, in that order; junction bases with no gene match: 8. This CDR3 reads CASSHRDSKNQPQHF. In nucleotides, the CDR3 is TGTGCCAGTAGTCACCGGGACAGCAAAAATCAGCCCCAGCATTTT.

The rearrangement joins TRBV6-5 to TRBJ2-7; perhaps D is TRBD1 or TRBD2 (6 bases each). CDR1 is MNHEY, CDR2 SVGAGI, per germline. There are 15 residues in the CDR3. Trimming took off 0 bases at V and 7 bases at J, with 16 bases between the two ends. The CDR3 loop is CASSYSTGALREQYF. CDR3 nucleotides: TGTGCCAGCAGTTACTCAACGGGGGCGTTGAGGGAGCAGTACTTC.

This chain uses TRBV27 with TRBJ2-5; unclear D gene. The CDR3 loop spans 15 amino acids. Trimming pared 3 bases from V and 4 bases from J, leaving 15 bases between. Germline loops: CDR1 MNHEY, CDR2 SMNVEV (reference sequence). The CDR3 reads CASSLTASTRETQYF. The CDR3 DNA reads TGTGCCAGCAGTTTGACGGCCTCGACGCGAGAGACCCAGTACTTC.

The chain combines TRBV5-1 with TRBJ2-1; D remains unclear. V was pared by 5 bases and J by 8 bases, with 26 bases between. The CDR3 runs 17 residues. CDR1 and CDR2 (germline): SGHRS, YFSETQ. The CDR3 bases are TGCGCCAGCAGGGGATTCGTTAGCCCCTCCACTGGCTATGAGCAGTTCTTC. Translation gives CASRGFVSPSTGYEQFF.

V usage is TRBV2 and J usage is TRBJ1-1; D is unresolved. This CDR3 region has 14 residues. The germline V and J ends were trimmed by 8 bases and 1 base, with 14 bases remaining between them. Germline CDR1 reads SNHLY; CDR2 reads FYNNEI. As DNA, the CDR3 is TGTGCCAGCGGGATGGAACAGACGAACACTGAAGCTTTCTTT. This gives the protein CASGMEQTNTEAFF.

This chain joins TRBV19 and TRBJ2-1; 7 bases match TRBD1. The junction had 14 bases not matched to a gene; V was cut back by 3 bases and J by 9 bases. This CDR3 is built from 16 residues. Germline V gene sequence: CDR1 LNHDA, CDR2 SQIVND (reference sequence). The CDR3 bases are TGTGCCAGTAGTATCTTTCGACAGGGAACTGGAGGTGAGCAGTTCTTC. This sequence encodes CASSIFRQGTGGEQFF.

The chain employs TRBV5-6 and TRBJ2-5, with D possibly TRBD1 on 5 matching bases. TRBJ2-7 explains the end of the DNA better; the J call may be wrong. The CDR3 length is 13 residues. Germline assignment: CDR1 SGHDT and CDR2 YYEEEE. CDR3 amino acids: CASSLKGLYEQYF. DNA of the CDR3: TGTGCCAGCAGCTTGAAGGGGTTATACGAGCAGTACTTC.